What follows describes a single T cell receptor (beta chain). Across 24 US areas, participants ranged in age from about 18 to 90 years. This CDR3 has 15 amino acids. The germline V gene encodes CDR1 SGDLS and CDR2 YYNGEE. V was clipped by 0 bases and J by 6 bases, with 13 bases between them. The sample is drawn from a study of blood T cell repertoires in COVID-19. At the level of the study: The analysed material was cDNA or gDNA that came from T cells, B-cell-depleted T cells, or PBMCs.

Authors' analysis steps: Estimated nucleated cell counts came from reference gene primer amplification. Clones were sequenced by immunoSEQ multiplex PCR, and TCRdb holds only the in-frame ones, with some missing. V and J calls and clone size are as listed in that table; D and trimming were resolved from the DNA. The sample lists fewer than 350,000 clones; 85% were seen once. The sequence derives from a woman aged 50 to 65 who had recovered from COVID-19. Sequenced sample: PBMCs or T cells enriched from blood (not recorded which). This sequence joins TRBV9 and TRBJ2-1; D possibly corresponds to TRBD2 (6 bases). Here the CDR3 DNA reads TGTGCCAGCAGCGTAGAGGCAGGGACTTCCAATGAGCAGTTCTTC. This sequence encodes CASSVEAGTSNEQFF. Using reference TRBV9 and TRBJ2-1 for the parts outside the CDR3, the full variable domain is DSGVTQTPKHLITATGQRVTLRCSPRSGDLSVYWYQQSLDQGLQFLIQYYNGEERAKGNILERFSAQQFPDLHSELNLSSLELGDSALYFCASSVEAGTSNEQFFGPGTRLTVL.